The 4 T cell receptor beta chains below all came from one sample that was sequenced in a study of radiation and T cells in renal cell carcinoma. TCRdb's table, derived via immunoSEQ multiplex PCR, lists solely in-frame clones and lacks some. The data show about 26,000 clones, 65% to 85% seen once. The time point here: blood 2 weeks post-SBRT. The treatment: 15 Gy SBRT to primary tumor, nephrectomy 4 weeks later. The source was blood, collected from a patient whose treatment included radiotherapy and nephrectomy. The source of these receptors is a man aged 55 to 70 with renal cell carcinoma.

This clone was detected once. CDR3 nucleotide sequence: TGCGCCAGCAGCGGAGAGACCCAGTACTTC. Residues: CASSGETQYF. The V and J genes are TRBV5-1 and TRBJ2-5; D is undetermined. The germline V gene has CDR1 SGHRS and CDR2 YFSETQ. V gave up 4 bases and J gave up 4 bases, with 2 bases separating them. This CDR3 has 10 amino acids.

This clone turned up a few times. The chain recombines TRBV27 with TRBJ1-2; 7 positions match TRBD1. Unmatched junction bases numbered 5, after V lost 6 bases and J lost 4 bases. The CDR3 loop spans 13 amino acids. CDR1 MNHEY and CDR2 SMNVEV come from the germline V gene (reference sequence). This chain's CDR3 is CASRRDSFYGYTF. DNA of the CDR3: TGTGCCAGCAGGCGGGACAGCTTCTATGGCTACACCTTC.

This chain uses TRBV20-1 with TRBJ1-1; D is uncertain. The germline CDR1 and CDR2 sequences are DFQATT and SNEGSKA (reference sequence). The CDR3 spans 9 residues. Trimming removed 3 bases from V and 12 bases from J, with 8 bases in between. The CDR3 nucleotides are TGCAGTGCTAGGAGGTTGACTTTCTTT. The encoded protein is CSARRLTFF.

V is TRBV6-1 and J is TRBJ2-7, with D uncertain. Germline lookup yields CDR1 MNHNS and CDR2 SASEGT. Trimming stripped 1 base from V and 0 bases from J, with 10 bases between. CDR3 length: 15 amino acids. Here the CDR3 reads CASSEGSGFSYEQYF. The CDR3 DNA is TGTGCCAGCAGTGAAGGGTCGGGCTTCTCCTACGAGCAGTACTTC.